These 10 T cell receptor beta chains share one sample of origin, sequenced in a study of T cell repertoires in cytomegalovirus infection. TCRdb re-analysed the reads in MiXCR, keeping a single row per CDR3 protein. The table includes about 360,000 distinct CDR3 sequences, roughly a third detected once. These receptors lack a known antigen. The sample was cultured PBMCs, taken from culture after CMV antigen stimulation. The receptors here all came from a human donor in good health (CMV status not recorded). Some clones in this sample may be carry-over from other donors' samples.

This chain links TRBV7-2 with TRBJ2-1; possibly TRBD2 for D (6 bases). There are 15 residues in the CDR3. Germline assignment: CDR1 SGHTA and CDR2 FQGNSA. Trimming shortened V by 5 bases and J by 8 bases, and 19 bases separated the two germline ends. This chain's CDR3 is CASSRRPGLVDEQFF. For the CDR3, the DNA is TGTGCCAGCAGCCGCCGCCCGGGACTGGTGGATGAGCAGTTCTTC.

The chain recombines TRBV28 with TRBJ2-7; 7 bases map to TRBD1. Germline loops: CDR1 MDHEN, CDR2 SYDVKM. V was pared by 8 bases and J by 4 bases, with 14 bases of the junction left unmatched. There are 15 residues in the CDR3. Here the CDR3 DNA reads TGTGCCAGCCTCCAAAACCGGGACAGTTTTTACGAGCAGTACTTC. Translating it yields CASLQNRDSFYEQYF.

The chain links TRBV5-1 to TRBJ2-2; 14 bases agree with TRBD2. CDR1 and CDR2 (germline): SGHRS, YFSETQ. V lost 7 bases to trimming and J lost 4 bases; unmatched junction nucleotides: 12. This CDR3 contains 18 residues. CDR3 amino acids: CASQLMTSGRAFTGELFF. DNA of the CDR3: TGCGCCAGCCAGCTCATGACTAGCGGGAGGGCCTTCACCGGGGAGCTGTTTTTT.

The chain combines TRBV12-3 or TRBV12-4 with TRBJ1-2; 9 positions agree with TRBD1. CDR3 size: 15 residues. Germline trimming cut 3 bases from V and 3 bases from J; bases unmatched to any gene: 5. CDR3 DNA sequence: TGTGCCAGCAGTTTGGAACAGGGGGCGTACTATGGCTACACCTTC. Its translation: CASSLEQGAYYGYTF.

The chain has TRBV7-2 and TRBJ2-3; 11 bases match TRBD2. The CDR3 length is 17 residues. Germline-derived CDR1 and CDR2 are SGHTA and FQGNSA. Germline trimming cut 0 bases from V and 4 bases from J; bases unmatched to any gene: 6. CDR3: CASSLAASGRSADTQYF. The DNA for the CDR3 is TGTGCCAGCAGCTTAGCGGCTAGCGGGAGGTCCGCAGATACGCAGTATTTT.

This clonotype was counted ten times or more. This chain links TRBV12-3 or TRBV12-4 with TRBJ2-1; 9 nucleotides line up with TRBD2. The CDR3 covers 15 residues. The junction had 10 bases not matched to a gene; V was cut back by 7 bases and J by 6 bases. The CDR3 DNA reads TGTGCCAGCAACATTGGGACTAGCTTTGCCAATGAGCAGTTCTTC. Its translation: CASNIGTSFANEQFF.

This chain uses TRBV6-1 with TRBJ1-6, with TRBD1 as a possible D gene (6 bases). From germline, CDR1 is MNHNS and CDR2 SASEGT. Trimming stripped 0 bases from V and 7 bases from J, with 16 bases between. The CDR3 covers 17 residues. CDR3 amino acids: CASSEAAGARGNSPLHF. The CDR3 DNA reads as TGTGCCAGCAGTGAAGCGGCGGGGGCGAGAGGAAATTCACCCCTCCACTTT.

This clonotype was detected a few times. The chain carries TRBV14 and TRBJ2-1; a weak D match, TRBD2 (6 bases). Germline V CDR1 and CDR2: SGHDN, FVKESK. Trimming stripped 0 bases from V and 3 bases from J, with 15 bases between. The CDR3 is 17 residues long. CDR3 sequence (DNA): TGTGCCAGCAGCCAAGACAGAGGGGTAGCGGTCTACAATGAGCAGTTCTTC. Translation gives CASSQDRGVAVYNEQFF.

This clonotype appeared a few times. V is TRBV6-2 or TRBV6-3 and J is TRBJ2-7; possible D gene TRBD1, 6 bases. There are 14 residues in the CDR3. Germline V gives CDR1 MNHEY, CDR2 SVGEGT. Trimming took 6 bases from V and 4 from J, leaving 16 bases between them. DNA of the CDR3: TGTGCCAGCAGACCACTACAGGGCCGTTACGAGCAGTACGTC. This sequence encodes CASRPLQGRYEQYV.

This clonotype was picked up a small number of times. The chain joins TRBV7-2 to TRBJ2-7, with D possibly called TRBD1 or TRBD2 (5 bases each). V lost 5 bases and J lost 2, with 7 bases in between. From germline, CDR1 is SGHTA and CDR2 FQGNSA. The CDR3 runs to 12 residues. Here the CDR3 reads CASSRDAYEQYF. As DNA, the CDR3 is TGTGCCAGCAGCCGGGACGCCTACGAGCAGTACTTC. Based on the CDR3 plus reference TRBV7-2 and TRBJ2-7, the full variable domain is GAGVSQSPSNKVTEKGKDVELRCDPISGHTALYWYRQSLGQGLEFLIYFQGNSAPDKSGLPSDRFSAERTGGSVSTLTIQRTQQEDSAVYLCASSRDAYEQYFGPGTRLTVT.